These 17 T cell receptor beta chains came from one sample sequenced in a study of CD8+CD57+ T cells in acquired aplastic anemia. Patients who underwent sequencing had shown CD8+CD57+ cell expansion by flow cytometry. The template used for profiling TCR beta VDJ and CDR3 was genomic DNA. Via MiXCR, TCRdb re-called the reads, giving one row per CDR3 protein. The data hold tens of thousands of distinct CDR3 sequences, with roughly 70% observed a single time. Sample: sorted CD4+, CD8+, or CD8+CD57+ T cells (not recorded which) from PBMCs. These TCRs come from a human donor with aplastic anemia.

The J gene is TRBJ2-7, the V gene TRBV10-3; D is ambiguous. Looked up from germline, CDR1 is ENHRY and CDR2 is SYGVKD. CDR3 length: 12 amino acids. Trimming took 4 bases from V and 2 from J, leaving 6 bases between them. CDR3 sequence (DNA): TGTGCCATCAGTGCCGGAACCTACGAGCAGTACTTC. The encoded protein is CAISAGTYEQYF.

V usage is TRBV7-9 and J usage is TRBJ2-7; TRBD2 matches at 7 bases. The ends lost 11 bases at V and 5 bases at J; junction bases unmatched: 9. Germline CDR1 reads SEHNR; CDR2 reads FQNEAQ (reference sequence). CDR3 length: 12 amino acids. The CDR3 DNA sequence: TGTGCCTGCGGGAGAGGGTTGGACGAGCAGTACTTC. Protein: CACGRGLDEQYF.

This sequence joins TRBV24-1 and TRBJ2-5, with a tentative D call TRBD1 (6 bases). Germline lookup yields CDR1 KGHDR and CDR2 SFDVKD. Trimming removed 7 bases from V and 5 bases from J, with 13 bases in between. The CDR3 spans 13 residues. In DNA, the CDR3 is TGTGCCACCAGCAGGGGCCCATGGGAGACCCAGTACTTC. Translation gives CATSRGPWETQYF.

Concerning this clonotype itself: A read error may produce the germline difference seen at one junction end. V and J are TRBV6-5 and TRBJ2-7; 11 bases align to TRBD1. The CDR3 length is 16 residues. Germline V lookup: CDR1 MNHEY, CDR2 SVGAGI. This CDR3 is CASRYYFGQGAHEQYF. For the CDR3, the DNA is TGTGCCAGCAGATACTACTTCGGACAGGGGGCGCACGAGCAGTACTTC.

The chain is built from TRBV29-1 and TRBJ1-2; 8 bases fit TRBD1. The J segment lost 4 bases and the V segment lost 0 bases, leaving 10 bases of the junction unmatched. The CDR3 has 16 residues. Germline loops: CDR1 SQVTM, CDR2 ANQGSEA. Here the CDR3 reads CSVEDLDRVSLYGYTF. In DNA form, the CDR3 reads TGCAGCGTTGAAGATCTGGACAGGGTTTCCCTCTATGGCTACACCTTC.

This clonotype was observed many times. The rearrangement links TRBV5-1 to TRBJ2-7; D is unresolved. Per germline, CDR1 SGHRS and CDR2 YFSETQ. This CDR3 is 12 amino acids long. The ends were cut back, 0 bases at V and 7 bases at J, with 8 bases in the middle. The CDR3 here is CASSLAYGEQYF. The CDR3 DNA reads as TGCGCCAGCAGCTTGGCGTACGGAGAGCAGTACTTC. The whole variable domain, filled in from reference TRBV5-1 and TRBJ2-7, reads KAGVTQTPRYLIKTRGQQVTLSCSPISGHRSVSWYQQTPGQGLQFLFEYFSETQRNKGNFPGRFSGRQFSNSRSEMNVSTLELGDSALYLCASSLAYGEQYFGPGTRLTVT.

This rearrangement joins TRBV7-9 to TRBJ2-7; TRBD1 matches 7 bases. CDR1 and CDR2 (germline): SEHNR, FQNEAQ (reference sequence). The CDR3 contains 15 residues. The V gene end was trimmed by 5 bases and the J gene end by 0 bases; junction bases not matched to a gene: 7. CDR3 nucleotides: TGTGCCAGCAGCACCGGGACAGCCAGCTCCTACGAGCAGTACTTC. Its translation is CASSTGTASSYEQYF.

The rearrangement links TRBV27 to TRBJ2-3; weak D call: TRBD1 (6 bases). Germline CDR1 is MNHEY and CDR2 is SMNVEV (reference sequence). The germline V and J ends were trimmed by 9 bases and 5 bases, with 21 bases remaining between them. The CDR3 has 15 amino acids. The CDR3 DNA reads TGTGCCAGTTCACATACTAGGGGGAACGGAGATACGCAGTATTTT. It is translated as CASSHTRGNGDTQYF.

The chain links TRBV29-1 to TRBJ1-1; no definite D call. The CDR3 has 14 residues. V was pared by 4 bases and J by 2 bases, with 14 bases between. Germline CDR1 is SQVTM and CDR2 is ANQGSEA. In DNA, the CDR3 is TGCAGCGTTGGCCACGGACTCTCAAACACTGAAGCTTTCTTT. As protein: CSVGHGLSNTEAFF. Using reference TRBV29-1 and TRBJ1-1 for the parts outside the CDR3, the full variable domain is SAVISQKPSRDICQRGTSLTIQCQVDSQVTMMFWYRQQPGQSLTLIATANQGSEATYESGFVIDKFPISRPNLTFSTLTVSNMSPEDSSIYLCSVGHGLSNTEAFFGQGTRLTVV.

The DNA for the CDR3 is TGCAGCGTTGAAGACAGCTACTCTGGAAACACCATATATTTT. Translation: CSVEDSYSGNTIYF. The chain uses TRBV29-1 and TRBJ1-3; D is unclear. Trimming took off 0 bases at V and 0 bases at J, with 6 bases between the two ends. CDR3 size: 14 residues. CDR1 SQVTM and CDR2 ANQGSEA come from the germline V gene.

This clonotype is a singleton in its sample. The chain employs TRBV24-1 and TRBJ2-7; D may be TRBD2 (5 bases). Germline assignment: CDR1 KGHDR and CDR2 SFDVKD. The CDR3 runs to 13 residues. V was cut by 1 base and J by 4 bases, with 7 bases left in between. The DNA for the CDR3 is TGTGCCACCAGTGATTTCGAGGGATACGAGCAGTACTTC. Protein: CATSDFEGYEQYF.

The chain recombines TRBV2 with TRBJ2-7; 8 bases match TRBD2. CDR1 is SNHLY, CDR2 FYNNEI, per germline. The CDR3 is 11 residues long. With 7 bases clipped from V and 6 bases from J, the junction kept 2 bases outside the gene matches. CDR3 protein: CASTGGGEQYF. The CDR3 nucleotides read TGTGCCAGCACCGGGGGGGGCGAGCAGTACTTC.

The gene calls are TRBV19 and TRBJ1-2; 10 nucleotides match TRBD1. V lost 6 bases and J lost 4; bases outside the gene matches: 8. CDR3 length equals 15 residues. Germline CDR1 LNHDA, CDR2 SQIVND (reference sequence). The CDR3 reads CASRTRDRGSYGYTF. CDR3 nucleotides: TGTGCCAGTAGGACCCGGGACAGGGGATCCTATGGCTACACCTTC.

The rearrangement uses TRBV15 and TRBJ2-5; TRBD1 matches at 7 bases. Trimming took 5 bases from V and 1 from J; bases not matched to a gene: 4. There are 14 residues in the CDR3. Germline assignment: CDR1 LNHNV and CDR2 YYDKDF (reference sequence). DNA for the CDR3: TGTGCCACCAGCCCCGACAGGGTCCAAGAGACCCAGTACTTC. It yields the protein CATSPDRVQETQYF.

This clonotype was observed a few times. This chain uses TRBV5-1 with TRBJ2-7, with D possibly being TRBD1 or TRBD2 (5 bases each). Germline lookup yields CDR1 SGHRS and CDR2 YFSETQ. V lost 4 bases to trimming and J lost 3 bases, with 14 bases between them. The CDR3 has 14 amino acids. CDR3 protein: CASSLGTRVYEQYF. CDR3 in DNA: TGCGCCAGCAGCCTCGGGACCCGGGTCTACGAGCAGTACTTC.

This clonotype was observed a handful of times. The CDR3 is CASSLKTSSYEQYF. In DNA form, the CDR3 reads TGTGCCAGCAGCTTGAAGACTTCCTCCTACGAGCAGTACTTC. The rearrangement links TRBV27 to TRBJ2-7; the D is unclear. The CDR3 consists of 14 residues. Germline CDR1 reads MNHEY; CDR2 reads SMNVEV (reference sequence). With 6 bases removed from V and 0 bases from J, the gap between germline ends came to 12 bases.

The rearrangement uses TRBV20-1 and TRBJ1-6; TRBD1 matches at 9 bases. The CDR3 covers 14 residues. Trimming at V came to 6 bases and at J to 8 bases, leaving 8 bases not matched to a gene. Germline values: CDR1 DFQATT, CDR2 SNEGSKA (reference sequence). The CDR3 DNA is TGCAGTGCCCGTACAGGGGGCACTGATTCACCCCTCCACTTT. This sequence encodes CSARTGGTDSPLHF.